Listed below are T cell receptor beta chains from one sample, sequenced in a study of T-cell reconstitution after alpha-beta-depleted transplantation in children. TCRdb ran MiXCR on the PCR reads and lists one entry per CDR3 protein. The repertoire holds 780,000 or so distinct CDR3 sequences, with 16% as singletons. The sequencing used PBMCs, mostly from graft donor cells, collected 360 days after TCRalphabeta/CD19-depleted stem cell transplant. The receptors stem from a male patient younger than 18 who had a stem cell transplant for acute lymphoblastic leukemia, so the T cells may come from the graft donor. CDR3s include the opening cysteine and the closing phenylalanine or tryptophan.

V gene: TRBV12-3/TRBV12-4; CDR3 protein: CASSLGLAGADSYNEQFF
V gene: TRBV7-2; CDR3 protein: CASSPGQGGVYEQYF
V gene: TRBV15; CDR3 protein: CATSMGLINEQFF
V gene: TRBV30; CDR3 protein: CAWSRRQTYSGNTIYF
V gene: TRBV29-1; CDR3 protein: CSFLWLGQKGTNTEAFF
V gene: TRBV5-1; CDR3 protein: CASSLDREGGELFF
V gene: TRBV4-2; CDR3 protein: CASSPTRDRVRSYEQYF
V gene: TRBV11-2; CDR3 protein: CASSPKVGGQRRDTEAFF
V gene: TRBV29-1; CDR3 protein: CSVRGGRATGELFF
V gene: TRBV5-1; CDR3 protein: CASKGIANEKLFF
V gene: TRBV21-1; CDR3 protein: CASSDRDRKNEQFF
V gene: TRBV4-2; CDR3 protein: CASSQRAGWAYEQYF
V gene: TRBV18; CDR3 protein: CASSLWPGIEYGYTF
V gene: TRBV9; CDR3 protein: CASSVGTGREQYF
V gene: TRBV20-1; CDR3 protein: CSATQPGGVTQYF
V gene: TRBV12-3/TRBV12-4; CDR3 protein: CASWGAQGARYEQYF
V gene: TRBV10-3; CDR3 protein: CAISREWETQYF
V gene: TRBV20-1; CDR3 protein: CSARAGGIYEQYF
V gene: TRBV4-1; CDR3 protein: CASSEKDPSHNEQFF
V gene: TRBV4-1; CDR3 protein: CASSQVDRGPNQPQHF
V gene: TRBV5-1; CDR3 protein: CASSWDRGNSPLHF
V gene: TRBV5-1; CDR3 protein: CASSLEQLTTNEKLFF
V gene: TRBV15; CDR3 protein: CATSSRASGGYNEQFF
V gene: TRBV10-3; CDR3 protein: CAISLRTGVEQYF
V gene: TRBV5-1; CDR3 protein: CASSLEAGRFYEQFF
V gene: TRBV5-3; CDR3 protein: CARSLVTNPSDIQYF
V gene: TRBV5-1; CDR3 protein: CASSLEWGYEQYF
V gene: TRBV15; CDR3 protein: CATRKEGRADYGYTF
V gene: TRBV27; CDR3 protein: CASSLFPGAGNQPQHF
V gene: TRBV20-1; CDR3 protein: CSASSEDRTDTQYF
V gene: TRBV3-1; CDR3 protein: CASSQLQPGELFF
V gene: TRBV5-1; CDR3 protein: CASSLEAGAYEQYF
V gene: TRBV5-1; CDR3 protein: CASSRTSGNSGANVLTF
V gene: TRBV29-1; CDR3 protein: CSVEGNRDTSYEQYF
V gene: TRBV5-1; CDR3 protein: CASRRTSGTQTTVLYF
V gene: TRBV3-1; CDR3 protein: CASFSLAGYGETQYF
V gene: TRBV20-1; CDR3 protein: CSARSLAEQFF
V gene: TRBV6-1; CDR3 protein: CASSEPGLGTEQFF
V gene: TRBV3-1; CDR3 protein: CASSPRRIRQGLNYEQYF
V gene: TRBV18; CDR3 protein: CASSQGFYSYEQYF
V gene: TRBV20-1; CDR3 protein: CSALAGGGREQYF
V gene: TRBV7-2; CDR3 protein: CASSLGGQGSSGELFF